Listed here are 3 T cell receptor beta chains from one sample, sequenced in a study of cytomegalovirus exposure and HLA in healthy donors. Primers for the PCR totalled 60 Vbeta and 13 Jbeta. Data came from immunoSEQ multiplex PCR; TCRdb stores just in-frame clones and leaves some out. The sample is made up of 75,000 to 95,000 clones, and the top ten hold about 5% of it. What was sequenced was PBMCs. The receptor source for this set is a man under 40 in good health and CMV-seronegative.

This chain connects TRBV18 to TRBJ1-1; the match to TRBD1 covers 9 bases. Unmatched junction bases numbered 10, after V lost 5 bases and J lost 3 bases. The CDR3 sequence is 16 residues long. The V gene's germline CDR1 is KGHSH and CDR2 LQKENI. The chain's CDR3 is CASSLTGGGIDTEAFF. The DNA of the CDR3 is TGTGCCAGCTCATTAACAGGGGGCGGGATCGACACTGAAGCTTTCTTT. The full variable domain, its missing parts supplied by reference TRBV18 and TRBJ1-1, is NAGVMQNPRHLVRRRGQEARLRCSPMKGHSHVYWYRQLPEEGLKFMVYLQKENIIDESGMPKERFSAEFPKEGPSILRIQQVVRGDSAAYFCASSLTGGGIDTEAFFGQGTRLTVV.

CDR3 region: CASSLVGYGGRGYEQYF. The DNA of the CDR3 is TGTGCCAGCAGCTTAGTTGGTTACGGGGGTCGGGGGTACGAGCAGTACTTC. V and J are TRBV11-2 and TRBJ2-7; D may be TRBD2 (6 bases). Trimming left V 1 base short and J 4 bases short, with 20 bases between. Germline-derived CDR1 and CDR2 are SGHAT and FQNNGV. CDR3 length: 17 amino acids.

On this clone: Distinct nucleotide sequences in the sample also encode this CDR3. This chain uses TRBV6-5 with TRBJ2-7, with 9 positions matching TRBD1. CDR1 and CDR2 (germline): MNHEY, SVGAGI. This CDR3 contains 13 residues. Trimming cost V 6 bases and J 5 bases; bases outside gene matches: 5. The CDR3 sequence: CASSRQGVHEQYF. The DNA for the CDR3 is TGTGCCAGCAGCCGACAGGGGGTCCACGAGCAGTACTTC.